These 12 T cell receptor beta chains share one sample of origin, sequenced in a study of T cell repertoires in cytomegalovirus infection. TCRdb processed the reads anew with MiXCR; each CDR3 protein has one entry. The repertoire holds hundreds of thousands of distinct CDR3 sequences, with approximately 31% as singletons. These receptors' antigens are unknown. Sequences were derived from cultured CD8+ T cells from PBMCs, sampled from culture after CMV antigen stimulation. These receptors were obtained from a human donor in good health (CMV status not recorded). Some clones in this sample may be carry-over from other donors' samples.

With respect to this clonotype: Germline and junction disagree at one end, which may indicate a read error. V gene TRBV11-1 combines with J gene TRBJ2-1; D unclear. Looked up from germline, CDR1 is SGHAT and CDR2 is FQDESV (reference sequence). The CDR3 has 11 amino acids. CDR3 sequence reads: CASSLPGEQLF. The CDR3 DNA follows: TGTGCCAGCAGCCTCCCGGGTGAGCAGTTGTTC.

This clonotype was counted many times. The rearrangement links TRBV7-2 to TRBJ2-7; possibly TRBD1 for D (6 bases). V was clipped by 1 base and J by 5 bases, with 12 bases between them. This CDR3 region has 14 residues. CDR1 SGHTA and CDR2 FQGNSA come from the germline V gene. CDR3 nucleotide sequence: TGTGCCAGCAGCTTAGAGTGGGGGCGGGACGAGCAGTACGTC. This sequence encodes CASSLEWGRDEQYV.

This clonotype turned up a few times. The genes are TRBV6-6 and TRBJ2-7; 7 bases agree with TRBD1. Germline CDR1 and CDR2: MNHNY and SVGAGI (reference sequence). The CDR3 is 14 amino acids. The J segment lost 5 bases and the V segment lost 6 bases, leaving 10 bases of the junction unmatched. This CDR3 reads CASRRQGPQDEQYF. The CDR3 region has the DNA TGTGCCAGCAGAAGACAGGGTCCGCAAGACGAGCAGTACTTC.

This chain links TRBV12-3 or TRBV12-4 with TRBJ2-1; 10 bases are a match to TRBD2. The CDR3 loop spans 15 amino acids. With 7 bases clipped from V and 9 bases from J, the junction kept 12 bases outside the gene matches. The CDR3 loop is CASIPSERGGSEQFF. The CDR3 coding sequence is TGTGCCAGCATTCCCTCGGAGCGGGGGGGGAGTGAGCAGTTCTTC.

This clonotype was seen once. One end of the junction does not line up with germline, which may come from a read error. This chain links TRBV6-1 with TRBJ2-1; D gene uncertain. Germline V gene lookup returns CDR1 MNHNS and CDR2 SASEGT. There are 11 residues in the CDR3. The DNA for the CDR3 is TGTACCAGCCGGAAAGGGAATGAGCAGTTCTTC. Translation gives CTSRKGNEQFF.

The chain is built from TRBV19 and TRBJ1-5, with unresolved D. V lost 0 bases and J lost 3, with 6 bases in between. The CDR3 sequence is 14 residues long. Germline assignment: CDR1 LNHDA and CDR2 SQIVND (reference sequence). CDR3 region: CASSIDRFNQPQHF. CDR3 sequence (DNA): TGTGCCAGTAGTATAGATCGCTTCAATCAGCCCCAGCATTTT.

This clonotype was detected a few times. CDR3 sequence: CAIRPSDTEAFF. The CDR3 nucleotides read TGTGCCATCAGGCCTTCGGACACTGAAGCTTTCTTT. The V gene is TRBV10-3, the J gene TRBJ1-1, with D unclear. V was pared by 6 bases and J by 3 bases, with 8 bases between. CDR1 is ENHRY and CDR2 is SYGVKD in the germline V gene. The CDR3 consists of 12 residues.

The chain's CDR3 is CASSYLPVNTEAFF. The DNA of the CDR3 is TGTGCCAGCAGTTACCTCCCAGTGAACACTGAAGCTTTCTTT. This rearrangement joins TRBV6-6 to TRBJ1-1, with unresolved D. Trimming took 2 bases from V and 0 from J, leaving 7 bases between them. Germline V lookup: CDR1 MNHNY, CDR2 SVGAGI (reference sequence). This CDR3 region has 14 residues.

This clonotype occurred many times. The genes are TRBV5-5 and TRBJ2-3; 10 bases are shared with TRBD1. Germline V CDR1 and CDR2: SGHKS, YYEKEE (reference sequence). The CDR3 runs to 19 residues. V was clipped by 1 base and J by 6 bases; unmatched bases: 17. This chain's CDR3 is CASSLWVKWGTGEDDTQYF. In DNA form, the CDR3 reads TGTGCCAGCAGCTTGTGGGTCAAATGGGGGACAGGGGAGGATGATACGCAGTATTTT.

As for this clonotype: One end of the junction varies from germline; a read error may be responsible. The DNA of the CDR3 is TGTGCCAACAGTTTCAGGACAAGCACTGAAGCTTTCTTT. It is translated as CANSFRTSTEAFF. V and J are TRBV27 and TRBJ1-1, with D tentatively TRBD1 (5 bases). CDR3 length: 13 amino acids. Germline CDR1 is MNHEY and CDR2 is SMNVEV (reference sequence).

The chain uses TRBV6-2 or TRBV6-3 and TRBJ2-1, with TRBD2 identical over 14 bases. The V gene's germline CDR1 is MNHEY and CDR2 SVGEGT. Trimming cost V 5 bases and J 10 bases; bases outside gene matches: 10. CDR3 length equals 16 residues. DNA of the CDR3: TGTGCCAGCAGTCCCGGACTAGCGGGGGGCCAACAGGAGCAGTTCTTC. Residues: CASSPGLAGGQQEQFF.

The genes are TRBV7-6 and TRBJ2-1; 8 nucleotides align to TRBD2. This CDR3 comprises 15 residues. Trimming removed 5 bases from V and 7 bases from J; junction bases left unmatched: 10. The germline CDR1 and CDR2 sequences are SGHVS and FNYEAQ. The CDR3 DNA reads as TGTGCCAGCAGCCCTCGGGGGGGCCATTCGAATGAGCAGTTCTTC. Its protein product is CASSPRGGHSNEQFF.